Following are 21 T cell receptor beta chains from one sample sequenced in a study of blood T cell repertoires in COVID-19. Produced via immunoSEQ multiplex PCR; TCRdb's table is partial and in-frame only. The sample lists about 140,000 clones; around 79% were seen once. Sequencing was performed on peripheral blood. All receptors derive from a man in his sixties with acute or convalescent COVID-19.

The chain combines TRBV27 with TRBJ2-7; D possibly corresponds to TRBD1 (7 bases). Germline V CDR1 and CDR2: MNHEY, SMNVEV (reference sequence). The CDR3 runs 15 residues. V lost 4 bases and J lost 6, with 19 bases in between. The CDR3, as DNA: TGTGCCAGCAGTTCGTACTCCAGGCAGGGGGGCGAGCAGTACTTC. Translation gives CASSSYSRQGGEQYF.

This chain joins TRBV28 and TRBJ2-2; no firm D call. The V end was cut by 7 bases, the J end by 6 bases, with 15 bases between. The CDR3 spans 14 residues. Germline loops: CDR1 MDHEN, CDR2 SYDVKM. For the CDR3, the DNA is TGTGCCAGCACCGACTCGTTTAAGGCCGGGGAGCTGTTTTTT. Its translation is CASTDSFKAGELFF.

V gene TRBV11-2 combines with J gene TRBJ2-2; tentatively, D is TRBD2 (5 bases). The germline V gene encodes CDR1 SGHAT and CDR2 FQNNGV. CDR3 size: 18 residues. The germline V and J ends were trimmed by 3 bases and 0 bases, with 17 bases remaining between them. CDR3 region: CASSLSGGGAANTGELFF. CDR3 DNA: TGTGCCAGCAGCTTGAGTGGAGGAGGAGCGGCGAACACCGGGGAGCTGTTTTTT.

The chain uses TRBV6-2 or TRBV6-3 and TRBJ1-2; no clear D. Germline CDR1 reads MNHEY; CDR2 reads SVGEGT. Trimming pared 5 bases from V and 0 bases from J, leaving 13 bases between. CDR3 length: 15 residues. CDR3 sequence (DNA): TGTGCCAGCAGTACGGACTGGGCTGCTAACTATGGCTACACCTTC. Translating gives CASSTDWAANYGYTF.

This chain links TRBV28 with TRBJ2-3; 7 bases are a match to TRBD2. CDR3 length: 16 amino acids. Per the germline V gene, CDR1 is MDHEN and CDR2 is SYDVKM. V trimming: 4 bases; J trimming: 1 base; junction bases outside the gene matches: 8. Here the CDR3 DNA reads TGTGCCAGCAGTTCTCCTAGCGGTAGAGGCACAGATACGCAGTATTTT. Its protein product is CASSSPSGRGTDTQYF.

V is TRBV28 and J is TRBJ1-6; TRBD1 aligns across 8 bases. From germline, CDR1 is MDHEN and CDR2 SYDVKM. This CDR3 is 17 amino acids long. The V gene end was trimmed by 4 bases and the J gene end by 3 bases; junction bases not matched to a gene: 8. CDR3 coding DNA: TGTGCCAGCAGTTCCTGGACAGGGCTTGGCTATAATTCACCCCTCCACTTT. Translation: CASSSWTGLGYNSPLHF.

V and J are TRBV7-9 and TRBJ2-2; 7 bases fit TRBD2. V lost 0 bases and J lost 5; bases outside the gene matches: 3. The CDR3 has 15 amino acids. Germline assignment: CDR1 SEHNR and CDR2 FQNEAQ (reference sequence). The CDR3 spells CASSLAGGPTGELFF. In DNA, the CDR3 is TGTGCCAGCAGCTTAGCGGGAGGGCCGACCGGGGAGCTGTTTTTT. Looking up the rest from reference TRBV7-9 and TRBJ2-2 gives the full variable domain: DTGVSQNPRHKITKRGQNVTFRCDPISEHNRLYWYRQTLGQGPEFLTYFQNEAQLEKSRLLSDRFSAERPKGSFSTLEIQRTEQGDSAMYLCASSLAGGPTGELFFGEGSRLTVL.

The rearrangement links TRBV7-2 to TRBJ2-5; TRBD2 matches 7 bases. With 5 bases clipped from V and 5 bases from J, the junction kept 2 bases outside the gene matches. CDR1 is SGHTA, CDR2 FQGNSA, per germline. The CDR3 loop spans 12 amino acids. For the CDR3, the DNA is TGTGCCAGCAGCCAGGGAGGGGAGACCCAGTACTTC. Encoded protein: CASSQGGETQYF. Full variable domain (missing parts from reference TRBV7-2 and TRBJ2-5): GAGVSQSPSNKVTEKGKDVELRCDPISGHTALYWYRQSLGQGLEFLIYFQGNSAPDKSGLPSDRFSAERTGGSVSTLTIQRTQQEDSAVYLCASSQGGETQYFGPGTRLLVL.

The genes are TRBV12-3 or TRBV12-4 and TRBJ1-5; D is undetermined. Trimming removed 7 bases at V and 7 bases at J, with 14 bases between. The CDR3 covers 13 residues. CDR3: CASTEPRGQPQHF. In DNA, the CDR3 is TGTGCCAGCACCGAACCCCGGGGACAGCCCCAGCATTTT.

This clone was detected once. V is TRBV19 and J is TRBJ1-2, with D perhaps TRBD1 (5 bases). The ends were cut back, 5 bases at V and 4 bases at J, with 11 bases in the middle. Germline lookup yields CDR1 LNHDA and CDR2 SQIVND (reference sequence). The CDR3 loop spans 13 amino acids. CDR3 nucleotide sequence: TGTGCCAGTAGTCCCCAGGGCGGCTATGGCTACACCTTC. Its protein is CASSPQGGYGYTF.

This rearrangement joins TRBV4-3 to TRBJ1-2; 7 bases are a match to TRBD1. V trimming: 1 base; J trimming: 0 bases; junction bases outside the gene matches: 8. Germline CDR1 and CDR2: LGHNA and YSLEER. The CDR3 is made up of 17 amino acids. CDR3 nucleotides: TGCGCCAGCAGCCAAGGAAGCCGGACAGGCACTAACTATGGCTACACCTTC. Protein: CASSQGSRTGTNYGYTF.

The J gene is TRBJ1-5, the V gene TRBV6-5, with D possibly being TRBD1 (6 bases). Per the germline V gene, CDR1 is MNHEY and CDR2 is SVGAGI. The CDR3 runs 15 residues. Trimming took 6 bases from V and 2 from J, leaving 14 bases between them. This CDR3 reads CASSSVAGGNQPQHF. CDR3 bases: TGTGCCAGCAGCAGTGTAGCAGGGGGCAATCAGCCCCAGCATTTT.

The gene calls are TRBV27 and TRBJ1-2; 7 bases fit TRBD1. Germline V lookup: CDR1 MNHEY, CDR2 SMNVEV (reference sequence). The length of the CDR3 is 14 residues. The J segment lost 8 bases and the V segment lost 4 bases, leaving 10 bases of the junction unmatched. For the CDR3, the DNA is TGTGCCAGCAGTTATGCCGGGACAGCGAGGGGCTACACCTTC. It is translated as CASSYAGTARGYTF.

The gene calls are TRBV5-1 and TRBJ2-7; D possibly corresponds to TRBD2 (5 bases). V shed 2 bases and J shed 0 bases, with 9 bases lying between them. Germline CDR1 reads SGHRS; CDR2 reads YFSETQ. This CDR3 region has 14 residues. Here the CDR3 reads CASSLSGNSYEQYF. CDR3 nucleotide sequence: TGCGCCAGCAGCTTAAGCGGAAACTCCTACGAGCAGTACTTC.

The chain links TRBV21-1 to TRBJ1-5. TRBV21-1 is a pseudogene segment. The CDR3 extends over 15 amino acids. CDR3 amino acids: CASSPYLAPAKPQHF. The CDR3 bases are TGTGCCAGCAGCCCCTACTTAGCTCCTGCTAAGCCCCAGCATTTT.

The rearrangement links TRBV29-1 to TRBJ2-7; a weak D match, TRBD1 (6 bases). Germline assignment: CDR1 SQVTM and CDR2 ANQGSEA. V was trimmed by 6 bases and J by 5 bases, leaving 11 bases between them. The CDR3 loop spans 11 amino acids. In DNA form, the CDR3 reads TGCAGCGTCACAGGGATAAACGAGCAGTACTTC. Translating it yields CSVTGINEQYF.

This clone was detected once. The chain couples TRBV18 to TRBJ2-7; D call uncertain. Germline CDR1 and CDR2: KGHSH and LQKENI. CDR3 length: 13 amino acids. Between the trimmed V and J ends, which lost 3 bases and 7 bases, there was a span of 13 bases. CDR3 sequence: CASSPGGGGEQYF. In DNA, the CDR3 is TGTGCCAGCTCACCCGGCGGTGGTGGTGAGCAGTACTTC.

The count of this clone is one. The chain has TRBV5-4 and TRBJ1-2; 8 nucleotides agree with TRBD1. CDR3 length: 13 amino acids. Germline CDR1 is SGHNT and CDR2 is YYREEE (reference sequence). The V and J ends lost 4 bases and 7 bases, in that order; junction bases with no gene match: 6. CDR3 in amino acids: CASSQDRAGGYTF. The CDR3 DNA reads as TGTGCCAGCAGCCAGGACAGGGCAGGTGGCTACACCTTC.

The V and J genes are TRBV28 and TRBJ2-5; 8 nucleotides agree with TRBD1. The germline V gene has CDR1 MDHEN and CDR2 SYDVKM. J was trimmed by 5 bases and V by 7 bases; bases with no gene match: 12. The CDR3 runs to 15 residues. The CDR3 spells CASTNGAGGVETQYF. CDR3 nucleotides: TGTGCCAGCACAAATGGGGCAGGGGGCGTGGAGACCCAGTACTTC. Filled out from reference TRBV28 and TRBJ2-5, the complete variable domain reads DVKVTQSSRYLVKRTGEKVFLECVQDMDHENMFWYRQDPGLGLRLIYFSYDVKMKEKGDIPEGYSVSREKKERFSLILESASTNQTSMYLCASTNGAGGVETQYFGPGTRLLVL.

The V call is TRBV3-1 (or the pseudogene TRBV3-2), the J call TRBJ2-4; TRBD2 aligns across 9 bases. Germline V gene lookup returns CDR1 LGHDT and CDR2 YNNKEL (reference sequence). The CDR3 loop spans 15 amino acids. V shed 2 bases and J 6 bases; nucleotides not matched to a gene: 5. CDR3 sequence reads: CASSQHRTSANIQYF. CDR3 nucleotides: TGTGCCAGCAGCCAACACAGGACTAGCGCAAACATTCAGTACTTC.

This clone was counted between two and nine times. This rearrangement joins TRBV28 to TRBJ2-7; D not resolved. This CDR3 contains 15 residues. The V gene lost 1 base and the J gene lost 4 bases, with 14 bases spanning the gap. Germline loops: CDR1 MDHEN, CDR2 SYDVKM. This chain's CDR3 is CASSLLAHSDYEQYF. In DNA, the CDR3 is TGTGCCAGCAGTTTATTAGCACATTCGGATTACGAGCAGTACTTC.